This T cell receptor beta chain derives from a study of cytomegalovirus exposure and HLA in healthy donors. Findings of the study overall: Whilst most TCR sequences proved rare, a subset of public TCRs occurred across many donors. 164 TCR beta chains were listed as cytomegalovirus-associated.

Looked up from germline, CDR1 is SGHRS and CDR2 is YFSETQ. V lost 4 bases to trimming and J lost 6 bases, with 8 bases between them. CDR3 length equals 11 residues. Concerning this clone: The antigen remains unidentified. This sample also contains other DNA sequences that code for the same CDR3.

The protocol was immunoSEQ multiplex PCR, while the TCRdb copy is restricted to in-frame clones and leaves out a portion. This table has hundreds of thousands of clones, around 86% appearing once. Source material: PBMCs. The origin of this receptor is a woman younger than 35 in good health and CMV-seronegative. V and J are TRBV5-1 and TRBJ2-7; D is possibly TRBD1 (6 bases). CDR3 loop: CASSLGGEQYF. CDR3 DNA: TGCGCCAGCAGCCTAGGGGGCGAGCAGTACTTC.